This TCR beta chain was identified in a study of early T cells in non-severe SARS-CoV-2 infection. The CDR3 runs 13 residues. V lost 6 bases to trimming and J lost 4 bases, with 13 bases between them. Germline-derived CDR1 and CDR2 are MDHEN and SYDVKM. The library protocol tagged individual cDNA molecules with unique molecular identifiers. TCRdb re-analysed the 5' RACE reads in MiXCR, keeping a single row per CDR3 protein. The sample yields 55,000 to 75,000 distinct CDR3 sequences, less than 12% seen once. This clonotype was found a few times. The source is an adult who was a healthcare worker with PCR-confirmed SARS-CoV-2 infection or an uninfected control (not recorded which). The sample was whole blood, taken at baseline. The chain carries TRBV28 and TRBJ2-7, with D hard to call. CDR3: CASRPPARYEQYF. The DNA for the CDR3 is TGTGCCAGCAGGCCTCCTGCCCGGTACGAGCAGTACTTC.